In its sample, the clone carrying this T cell receptor beta chain was seen once. This entry is derived from a study of control samples from healthy donors and cancer patients. Profiled with immunoSEQ multiplex PCR; TCRdb holds only in-frame clones, not every one. Of 90,000 to 100,000 clones in the sample, approximately 80% were seen once. V was cut by 0 bases and J by 6 bases, with 11 bases left in between. This CDR3 region has 14 residues. CDR1 is LGHDT and CDR2 is YNNKEL in the germline V gene (reference sequence). V is TRBV3-1 (or the pseudogene TRBV3-2) and J is TRBJ1-2, with a tentative D call TRBD1 (5 bases). The material sequenced was blood. The clonotype originates from a woman in her thirties in good health. The CDR3 region has the DNA TGTGCCAGCAGCCAAGAACGGGGCAACGATGGCTACACCTTC. Translated, it gives CASSQERGNDGYTF.